These 14 T cell receptor beta chains were all obtained from the same sample, sequenced in a study of coeliac disease. TCRdb's table, derived via immunoSEQ multiplex PCR, lists solely in-frame clones and lacks some. The table has around 5,600 clones, roughly 49% seen once. Sequencing used intraepithelial lymphocytes from the gut. These receptor sequences come from a woman aged 25 to 39 with active celiac disease.

The rearrangement links TRBV5-1 to TRBJ1-4; D not certain. The CDR3 is 15 amino acids. Looked up from germline, CDR1 is SGHRS and CDR2 is YFSETQ. With 5 bases removed from V and 0 bases from J, the gap between germline ends came to 11 bases. The CDR3 region is CASRGEAATNEKLFF. CDR3 sequence (DNA): TGCGCCAGCAGGGGAGAAGCCGCAACTAATGAAAAACTGTTTTTT.

The chain recombines TRBV4-3 with TRBJ2-7, with a tentative D call TRBD2 (5 bases). CDR1 and CDR2 from the germline V gene are LGHNA and YSLEER. Trimming shortened V by 3 bases and J by 1 base, and 13 bases separated the two germline ends. The CDR3 spans 15 residues. CDR3 coding DNA: TGCGCCAGCAGCCATAAGAACGGGATTTCCTACGAGCAGTACTTC. Its protein is CASSHKNGISYEQYF.

The table lists this clone with a few counts. The V and J genes are TRBV7-9 and TRBJ2-7; 10 nucleotides line up with TRBD1. CDR1 and CDR2 (germline): SEHNR, FQNEAQ (reference sequence). Germline trimming cut 6 bases from V and 4 bases from J; bases unmatched to any gene: 6. There are 14 residues in the CDR3. The CDR3 loop reads CASSPDRGLYEQYF. DNA for the CDR3: TGTGCCAGCAGTCCCGACAGGGGGCTTTACGAGCAGTACTTC.

This clone appeared a few times. This chain uses TRBV13 with TRBJ1-6; 7 nucleotides match TRBD1. CDR3 length equals 14 residues. The ends lost 4 bases at V and 9 bases at J; junction bases unmatched: 6. Germline V gene data show CDR1 as PRHDT and CDR2 as FYEKMQ (reference sequence). CDR3 region: CASSSQGESSPLHF. As DNA, the CDR3 is TGTGCCAGCAGCTCCCAGGGGGAAAGTTCACCCCTCCACTTT.

There are a few counts of this clone. J is TRBJ2-7 and V is TRBV18; TRBD1 agrees at 7 bases. J gave up 4 bases and V 0 bases, and 6 bases lay outside the gene matches. From germline, CDR1 is KGHSH and CDR2 LQKENI. CDR3 length: 15 residues. The CDR3 DNA reads TGTGCCAGCTCACCACCGGGCAGGGGGAAGTACGAGCAGTACTTC. Protein: CASSPPGRGKYEQYF.

V and J are TRBV15 and TRBJ1-2, with 10 bases aligning to TRBD1. Germline CDR1 reads LNHNV; CDR2 reads YYDKDF (reference sequence). This CDR3 has 14 residues. The trim removed 5 bases at V and 4 bases at J, leaving 4 bases unmatched. CDR3 in DNA: TGTGCCACCAGCGACAGGGGGCAGGCCTATGGCTACACCTTC. This gives the protein CATSDRGQAYGYTF.

This chain connects TRBV10-3 to TRBJ1-3; D unresolved. Germline V gene lookup returns CDR1 ENHRY and CDR2 SYGVKD. The CDR3 contains 15 residues. The V end lost 7 bases, the J end lost 1 base, and 14 bases lay between the germline ends. CDR3 coding DNA: TGTGCCATCAATGTGCAGTCCCCATCTGGAAACACCATATATTTT. Residues: CAINVQSPSGNTIYF.

This rearrangement joins TRBV19 to TRBJ2-1; D is possibly TRBD1 (5 bases). Per the germline V gene, CDR1 is LNHDA and CDR2 is SQIVND (reference sequence). The V end was cut by 1 base, the J end by 3 bases, with 13 bases between. CDR3 size: 16 residues. The DNA for the CDR3 is TGTGCCAGTAGTATAGGGGCAGGGAATGTCTACAATGAGCAGTTCTTC. Its translation: CASSIGAGNVYNEQFF.

The rearrangement links TRBV7-9 to TRBJ1-2; D gene uncertain. The CDR3 length is 13 residues. Germline-derived CDR1 and CDR2 are SEHNR and FQNEAQ (reference sequence). The V and J ends lost 6 bases and 2 bases respectively, with 10 bases between them. Here the CDR3 reads CASRAGKNYGYTF. DNA for the CDR3: TGTGCCAGCAGAGCCGGGAAGAACTATGGCTACACCTTC.

This chain links TRBV28 with TRBJ1-2; tentative D call: TRBD1 (6 bases). Germline V gene lookup returns CDR1 MDHEN and CDR2 SYDVKM. The V gene lost 5 bases and the J gene lost 0 bases, with 10 bases spanning the gap. This CDR3 is 14 amino acids long. The CDR3 sequence: CASSTTGSNYGYTF. The DNA of the CDR3 is TGTGCCAGCAGTACGACAGGATCTAACTATGGCTACACCTTC.

Sample share makes this clone medium-sized. This same CDR3 is encoded by further DNA sequences in the sample. The chain employs TRBV27 and TRBJ1-2, with 9 bases identical to TRBD1. This CDR3 contains 14 residues. The trim removed 1 base at V and 5 bases at J, leaving 2 bases unmatched. Germline CDR1 is MNHEY and CDR2 is SMNVEV (reference sequence). CDR3 region: CASSLLGQGYGYTF. The CDR3, as DNA: TGTGCCAGCAGTTTATTGGGACAGGGATATGGCTACACCTTC.

This clone was counted a few times. A clone one base away is much larger, so this may be a read error. The chain combines TRBV4-2 with TRBJ1-2, with D perhaps matching TRBD1 (5 bases). V lost 4 bases and J lost 6, with 15 bases in between. CDR1 and CDR2 (germline): LGHNA, YNFKEQ. The CDR3 has 14 amino acids. CDR3 in amino acids: CASSPRRGGHGYTF. In nucleotides, the CDR3 is TGTGCCAGCAGCCCAAGGAGGGGAGGACATGGCTACACCTTC.

This clone is a singleton in its sample. This chain joins TRBV25-1 and TRBJ1-2, with 9 bases matching TRBD1. CDR3 length: 14 residues. V lost 5 bases and J lost 6; bases outside the gene matches: 7. Germline assignment: CDR1 MGHDK and CDR2 SYGVNS. CDR3 loop: CASSTSGTGHGYTF. The CDR3 bases are TGTGCCAGCAGTACATCAGGGACAGGGCATGGCTACACCTTC.

The chain recombines TRBV6-1 with TRBJ1-1; TRBD1 matches 7 bases. This CDR3 is 15 amino acids long. Germline CDR1 MNHNS, CDR2 SASEGT. V shed 5 bases, J shed 8 bases, and the junction held 14 bases outside the gene matches. CDR3 residues: CASSPKGAGRFEAFF. CDR3 nucleotides: TGTGCCAGCAGTCCCAAGGGGGCAGGACGCTTCGAAGCTTTCTTT.